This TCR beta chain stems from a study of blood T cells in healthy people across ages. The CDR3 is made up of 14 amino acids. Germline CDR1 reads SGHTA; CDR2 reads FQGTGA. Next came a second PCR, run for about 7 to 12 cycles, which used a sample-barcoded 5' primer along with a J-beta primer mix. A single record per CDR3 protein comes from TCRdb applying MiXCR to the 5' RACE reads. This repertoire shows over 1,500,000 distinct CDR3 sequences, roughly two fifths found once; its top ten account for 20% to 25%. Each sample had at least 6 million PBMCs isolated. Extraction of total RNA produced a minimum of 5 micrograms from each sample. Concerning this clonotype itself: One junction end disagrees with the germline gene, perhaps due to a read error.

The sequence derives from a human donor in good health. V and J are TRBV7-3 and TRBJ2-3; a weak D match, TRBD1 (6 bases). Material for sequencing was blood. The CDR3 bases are TGTGCCAGCACTCAGGGGCGGAGCACGGATACGCAGTATTTT. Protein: CASTQGRSTDTQYF.